Listed here are 32 T cell receptor beta chains from one sample, sequenced in a study of lymphopenia after photon versus proton radiotherapy (dated by TCRdb to the late 2010s). The library was generated by the immunoSEQ multiplex PCR assay. TCRdb retrieved this table from immuneACCESS and kept in-frame rearrangements only. Not all clones are present; in checked studies, unresolved V genes account for under half, and no reason is known for the remainder. The sample contains about 50,000 clones, approximately 92% of them found a single time. Roughly 18% of the sample belongs to the ten largest clones. Source: peripheral blood, taken from a patient treated with photon-based radiotherapy. These receptors were collected from a woman between 35 and 50 years old with cholangiocarcinoma.

The chain employs TRBV29-1 and TRBJ2-7; 7 positions agree with TRBD2. CDR3 size: 12 residues. The ends lost 2 bases at V and 3 bases at J; junction bases unmatched: 1. Germline loops: CDR1 SQVTM, CDR2 ANQGSEA. CDR3 nucleotides: TGCAGCGTTGAATGGGGGGGCTACGAGCAGTACTTC. Translating gives CSVEWGGYEQYF.

This clone occurred a few times. The J gene is TRBJ1-4, the V gene TRBV6-5; D is undetermined. The V and J ends lost 6 bases and 8 bases respectively, with 7 bases between them. This CDR3 is built from 11 residues. The V gene's germline CDR1 is MNHEY and CDR2 SVGAGI. In nucleotides, the CDR3 is TGTGCCAGCAGGGGAGGGGAAAAACTGTTTTTT. It encodes CASRGGEKLFF.

J is TRBJ2-7 and V is TRBV6-1; D possibly corresponds to TRBD2 (5 bases). V was pared by 2 bases and J by 0 bases, with 14 bases between. The CDR3 totals 16 residues. CDR1 and CDR2 from the germline V gene are MNHNS and SASEGT. This CDR3 reads CASSEISSGSSYEQYF. DNA for the CDR3: TGTGCCAGCAGTGAAATCTCGTCGGGGAGCTCCTACGAGCAGTACTTC.

This chain connects TRBV7-2 to TRBJ2-1; 10 bases match TRBD2. The CDR3 is 15 amino acids. Germline assignment: CDR1 SGHTA and CDR2 FQGNSA. J gave up 3 bases and V 4 bases, and 3 bases lay outside the gene matches. CDR3 in DNA: TGTGCCAGCAGCTCCGGGACTAGCGTCTACAATGAGCAGTTCTTC. Its translation is CASSSGTSVYNEQFF.

The CDR3 nucleotides read TGTGCCAGCAGCAATATTCACTCCTACGAGCAGTACTTC. Translated: CASSNIHSYEQYF. J is TRBJ2-7 and V is TRBV7-9; no firm D call. The CDR3 is made up of 13 amino acids. Germline lookup yields CDR1 SEHNR and CDR2 FQNEAQ (reference sequence). Deletions cut 5 bases from V and 0 bases from J, with 8 bases between.

This chain connects TRBV11-2 to TRBJ2-2; TRBD1 matches at 10 bases. The germline V gene has CDR1 SGHAT and CDR2 FQNNGV. The CDR3 extends over 14 amino acids. V gave up 5 bases and J gave up 8 bases; unmatched junction bases: 5. The CDR3 loop is CASSPDRGLGELFF. Here the CDR3 DNA reads TGTGCCAGCAGCCCAGACAGGGGGCTAGGGGAGCTGTTTTTT.

The rearrangement links TRBV6-5 to TRBJ1-5, with 10 bases identical to TRBD1. Germline V gives CDR1 MNHEY, CDR2 SVGAGI. This CDR3 region has 16 residues. V gave up 2 bases and J gave up 4 bases; unmatched junction bases: 5. CDR3 bases: TGTGCCAGCAGTTACACCAGGGACAGGGGAAATCAGCCCCAGCATTTT. The encoded protein is CASSYTRDRGNQPQHF.

The gene calls are TRBV7-2 and TRBJ1-2, with D perhaps matching TRBD1 (5 bases). The V end lost 0 bases, the J end lost 0 bases, and 11 bases lay between the germline ends. CDR3 length: 16 residues. CDR1 is SGHTA, CDR2 FQGNSA, per germline. CDR3 sequence (DNA): TGTGCCAGCAGCTTAGCGCCCGGGACCACTAACTATGGCTACACCTTC. Protein product: CASSLAPGTTNYGYTF.

The V and J genes are TRBV5-1 and TRBJ2-7, with D perhaps matching TRBD1 (5 bases). Germline CDR1 and CDR2: SGHRS and YFSETQ. The CDR3 is made up of 13 amino acids. Deletions cut 2 bases from V and 3 bases from J, with 9 bases between. This CDR3 reads CASSFRENYEQYF. In DNA, the CDR3 is TGCGCCAGCAGCTTCAGGGAAAACTACGAGCAGTACTTC.

The chain couples TRBV4-3 to TRBJ1-2, with D tentatively TRBD1 (5 bases). Trimming pared 0 bases from V and 8 bases from J, leaving 19 bases between. Germline assignment: CDR1 LGHNA and CDR2 YSLEER. The CDR3 is 16 amino acids. CDR3 DNA sequence: TGCGCCAGCAGCCAAGAGGGGGATAGGCCCTGGCGGGGCTACACCTTC. Amino acids: CASSQEGDRPWRGYTF.

The V call is TRBV29-1, the J call TRBJ2-3; no clear D. The CDR3 runs 12 residues. Trimming shortened V by 3 bases and J by 6 bases, and 10 bases separated the two germline ends. CDR1 and CDR2 from the germline V gene are SQVTM and ANQGSEA. This CDR3 reads CSVDGLRDTQYF. In DNA, the CDR3 is TGCAGCGTTGACGGCTTGCGGGATACGCAGTATTTT.

The chain has TRBV28 and TRBJ1-5; D perhaps matches TRBD1 (5 bases). Deletions cut 6 bases from V and 3 bases from J, with 18 bases between. This CDR3 has 16 amino acids. CDR1 and CDR2 from the germline V gene are MDHEN and SYDVKM. CDR3 amino acids: CASSRVWGGLNQPQHF. CDR3 sequence (DNA): TGTGCCAGCAGCCGAGTTTGGGGCGGGCTCAATCAGCCCCAGCATTTT. The entire variable domain, with the rest obtained from reference TRBV28 and TRBJ1-5, is as follows: DVKVTQSSRYLVKRTGEKVFLECVQDMDHENMFWYRQDPGLGLRLIYFSYDVKMKEKGDIPEGYSVSREKKERFSLILESASTNQTSMYLCASSRVWGGLNQPQHFGDGTRLSIL.

CDR3 sequence: CASSQDGGRPTIYGYTF. The DNA of the CDR3 is TGCGCCAGCAGCCAAGATGGGGGACGGCCTACTATTTATGGCTACACCTTC. This rearrangement joins TRBV4-1 to TRBJ1-2; a possible D gene is TRBD1 (5 bases). The CDR3 is 17 amino acids. Trimming took 0 bases from V and 5 from J, leaving 19 bases between them. The germline V gene has CDR1 MGHRA and CDR2 YSYEKL.

The chain uses TRBV10-3 and TRBJ1-1; D possibly corresponds to TRBD1 (6 bases). Germline V gene data show CDR1 as ENHRY and CDR2 as SYGVKD. The V and J ends lost 0 bases and 1 base respectively, with 9 bases between them. This CDR3 region has 15 residues. The CDR3 is CAISESPTGNTEAFF. The DNA for the CDR3 is TGTGCCATCAGTGAGTCCCCGACAGGGAACACTGAAGCTTTCTTT.

The V gene is TRBV18, the J gene TRBJ1-2; TRBD1 might be the D (5 bases). Germline values: CDR1 KGHSH, CDR2 LQKENI. The CDR3 consists of 14 residues. V gave up 4 bases and J gave up 4 bases, with 13 bases separating them. CDR3 sequence reads: CASSLPGGGYGYTF. As DNA, the CDR3 is TGTGCCAGCTCACTCCCCGGGGGGGGCTATGGCTACACCTTC.

The chain couples TRBV28 to TRBJ2-7; 8 positions agree with TRBD1. The V and J ends lost 0 bases and 6 bases, in that order; junction bases with no gene match: 7. The germline gives CDR1 MDHEN, CDR2 SYDVKM. The CDR3 is 15 residues long. The CDR3 DNA sequence: TGTGCCAGCAGTTTATGGGGACAGGAAAGCGCCGAGCAGTACTTC. This codes for CASSLWGQESAEQYF.

This rearrangement joins TRBV30 to TRBJ1-1, with D uncertain. Trimming removed 1 base at V and 8 bases at J, with 14 bases between. The CDR3 sequence is 13 residues long. The germline V gene has CDR1 GTSNPN and CDR2 SVGIG (reference sequence). The CDR3 DNA reads as TGTGCCTGGAGTGCCGATTTTGCGGGAGAAGCTTTCTTT. It yields the protein CAWSADFAGEAFF. Based on the CDR3 plus reference TRBV30 and TRBJ1-1, the full variable domain is SQTIHQWPATLVQPVGSPLSLECTVEGTSNPNLYWYRQAAGRGLQLLFYSVGIGQISSEVPQNLSASRPQDRQFILSSKKLLLSDSGFYLCAWSADFAGEAFFGQGTRLTVV.

The rearrangement links TRBV6-1 to TRBJ2-7, with 7 bases lining up with TRBD2. Trimming at V came to 3 bases and at J to 5 bases, leaving 16 bases not matched to a gene. Germline V CDR1 and CDR2: MNHNS, SASEGT. The CDR3 is 17 amino acids. CDR3 nucleotide sequence: TGTGCCAGCAGTGAGGCAGGGTGGGGGAGGGTTGGTCACGAGCAGTACTTC. Its protein product is CASSEAGWGRVGHEQYF.

The chain is built from TRBV4-3 and TRBJ1-4, with a tentative D call TRBD1 (6 bases). Germline loops: CDR1 LGHNA, CDR2 YSLEER. Trimming pared 0 bases from V and 0 bases from J, leaving 14 bases between. CDR3 length: 18 residues. CDR3 region: CASSQETTWTATNEKLFF. The CDR3 DNA reads TGCGCCAGCAGCCAAGAAACCACCTGGACAGCAACTAATGAAAAACTGTTTTTT.

There are a few counts of this clone. This chain joins TRBV20-1 and TRBJ2-1; D is undetermined. The CDR3 spans 10 residues. Trimming removed 7 bases at V and 6 bases at J, with 7 bases between. Germline CDR1 is DFQATT and CDR2 is SNEGSKA (reference sequence). CDR3: CSGDGNEQFF. The CDR3 DNA is TGCAGTGGGGATGGCAATGAGCAGTTCTTC.

The J gene is TRBJ2-4, the V gene TRBV30, with 9 nucleotides matching TRBD1. In germline, CDR1 is GTSNPN, CDR2 SVGIG (reference sequence). V was clipped by 3 bases and J by 8 bases; unmatched bases: 11. The CDR3 sequence is 15 residues long. CDR3 amino acids: CAWRDKDRGRHIQYF. The CDR3 coding sequence is TGTGCCTGGAGAGACAAGGACAGGGGAAGACACATTCAGTACTTC.

This chain links TRBV6-6 with TRBJ2-6, with D maybe TRBD1 (6 bases). Per the germline V gene, CDR1 is MNHNY and CDR2 is SVGAGI (reference sequence). This CDR3 has 15 amino acids. Trimming left V 2 bases short and J 2 bases short, with 7 bases between. CDR3 residues: CASSYGGPGANVLTF. The DNA for the CDR3 is TGTGCCAGCAGTTACGGGGGCCCTGGGGCCAACGTCCTGACTTTC.

The chain uses TRBV19 and TRBJ1-5; D not certain. This CDR3 has 12 residues. Germline lookup yields CDR1 LNHDA and CDR2 SQIVND (reference sequence). Deletions cut 6 bases from V and 1 base from J, with 4 bases between. For the CDR3, the DNA is TGTGCCAGTAGGGAGAGCAATCAGCCCCAGCATTTT. Protein sequence: CASRESNQPQHF.

The chain links TRBV4-1 to TRBJ1-2; the D gene is possibly TRBD1 (6 bases). This CDR3 region has 14 residues. The ends were cut back, 1 base at V and 2 bases at J, with 8 bases in the middle. Per the germline V gene, CDR1 is MGHRA and CDR2 is YSYEKL. For the CDR3, the DNA is TGCGCCAGCAGCCAAGTGGACAGAAACTATGGCTACACCTTC. Amino acids: CASSQVDRNYGYTF.

This clone was counted once. The rearrangement joins TRBV12-5 to TRBJ1-6; D is perhaps TRBD1 (6 bases). The CDR3 totals 15 residues. Trimming left V 1 base short and J 4 bases short, with 8 bases between. Per the germline V gene, CDR1 is LGHNT and CDR2 is FRNRAP. CDR3 residues: CASGLGDTYNSPLHF. The DNA of the CDR3 is TGTGCTAGTGGTTTGGGGGACACGTATAATTCACCCCTCCACTTT.

V and J are TRBV25-1 and TRBJ2-3, with D possibly called TRBD1 or TRBD2 (5 bases each). Per the germline V gene, CDR1 is MGHDK and CDR2 is SYGVNS. The length of the CDR3 is 15 residues. With 1 base removed from V and 3 bases from J, the gap between germline ends came to 11 bases. The CDR3 loop is CASSESPGPTDTQYF. CDR3 in DNA: TGTGCCAGCAGTGAATCCCCGGGACCGACAGATACGCAGTATTTT.

In its sample, this clone was seen once. The V and J genes are TRBV19 and TRBJ1-2, with D perhaps matching TRBD1 (5 bases). V lost 6 bases and J 3 bases, leaving 17 bases between the germline ends. CDR1 is LNHDA and CDR2 is SQIVND in the germline V gene (reference sequence). This CDR3 is built from 15 residues. The CDR3 sequence: CASSATAQGDYGYTF. CDR3 coding DNA: TGTGCCAGTAGCGCTACAGCGCAGGGCGACTATGGCTACACCTTC.

This chain joins TRBV29-1 and TRBJ2-7; the D call may be TRBD1 or TRBD2 (5 bases each). The germline V gene encodes CDR1 SQVTM and CDR2 ANQGSEA. Trimming took off 6 bases at V and 3 bases at J, with 18 bases between the two ends. The CDR3 contains 14 residues. The CDR3 nucleotides read TGCAGCGTAATACGGGACGGCCGATTCTACGAGCAGTACTTC. Encoded protein: CSVIRDGRFYEQYF.

V gene TRBV4-1 combines with J gene TRBJ1-5; weak D call: TRBD1 (5 bases). The CDR3 extends over 15 amino acids. Germline lookup yields CDR1 MGHRA and CDR2 YSYEKL. The V end lost 0 bases, the J end lost 3 bases, and 9 bases lay between the germline ends. CDR3 coding DNA: TGCGCCAGCAGCCAAGACCGGGACCTCAATCAGCCCCAGCATTTT. Protein product: CASSQDRDLNQPQHF.

This chain joins TRBV6-6 and TRBJ2-7; 10 positions match TRBD1. This CDR3 is 15 amino acids long. Trimming cost V 8 bases and J 1 base; bases outside gene matches: 8. In germline, CDR1 is MNHNY, CDR2 SVGAGI (reference sequence). CDR3 DNA: TGTGCCAGCGAAGCGGGACAGGGGACATCCTACGAGCAGTACTTC. This codes for CASEAGQGTSYEQYF.

This clone was seen a single time. V and J are TRBV25-1 and TRBJ2-5; D not certain. Germline values: CDR1 MGHDK, CDR2 SYGVNS. This CDR3 region has 15 residues. V dropped 5 bases and J dropped 2 bases, with 15 bases sitting between them. CDR3 in DNA: TGTGCCAGCAGTATATTCGCGCCTACTCAAGAGACCCAGTACTTC. As protein: CASSIFAPTQETQYF.

This chain joins TRBV5-6 and TRBJ2-7; TRBD1 matches at 8 bases. The CDR3 covers 14 residues. From germline, CDR1 is SGHDT and CDR2 YYEEEE. V shed 5 bases, J shed 3 bases, and the junction held 7 bases outside the gene matches. The CDR3 nucleotides are TGTGCCAGCAGGCCCCGGACAGGGCTCTACGAGCAGTACTTC. This codes for CASRPRTGLYEQYF.